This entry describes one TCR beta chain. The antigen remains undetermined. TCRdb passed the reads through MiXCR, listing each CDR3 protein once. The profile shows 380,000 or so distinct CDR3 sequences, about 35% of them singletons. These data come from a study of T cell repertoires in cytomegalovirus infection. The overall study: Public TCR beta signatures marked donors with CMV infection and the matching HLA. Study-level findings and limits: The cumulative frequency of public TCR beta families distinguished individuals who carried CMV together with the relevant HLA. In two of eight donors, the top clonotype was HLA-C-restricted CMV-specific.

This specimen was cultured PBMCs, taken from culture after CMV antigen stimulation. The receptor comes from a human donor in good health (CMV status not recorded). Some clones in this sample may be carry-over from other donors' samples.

CDR3 DNA: TGTGCCAGCTCACCCTCCTTAAGACAGTCGACTAGCACAGATACGCAGTATTTT. Translating gives CASSPSLRQSTSTDTQYF. This chain uses TRBV18 with TRBJ2-3, with a tentative D call TRBD1 (5 bases). The CDR3 extends over 18 amino acids. V lost 3 bases and J lost 0, with 19 bases in between. CDR1 is KGHSH, CDR2 LQKENI, per germline.